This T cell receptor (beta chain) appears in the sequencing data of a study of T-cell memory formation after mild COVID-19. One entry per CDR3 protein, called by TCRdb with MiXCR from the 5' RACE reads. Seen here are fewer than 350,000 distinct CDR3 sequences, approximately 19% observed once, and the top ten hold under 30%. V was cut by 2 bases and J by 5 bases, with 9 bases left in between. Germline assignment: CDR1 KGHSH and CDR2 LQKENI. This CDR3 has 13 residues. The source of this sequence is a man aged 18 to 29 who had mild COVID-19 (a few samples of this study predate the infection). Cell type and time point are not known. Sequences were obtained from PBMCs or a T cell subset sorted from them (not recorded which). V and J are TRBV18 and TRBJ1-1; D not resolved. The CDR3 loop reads CASSPSERTEAFF. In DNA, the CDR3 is TGTGCCAGCTCACCATCTGAGAGGACTGAAGCTTTCTTT.